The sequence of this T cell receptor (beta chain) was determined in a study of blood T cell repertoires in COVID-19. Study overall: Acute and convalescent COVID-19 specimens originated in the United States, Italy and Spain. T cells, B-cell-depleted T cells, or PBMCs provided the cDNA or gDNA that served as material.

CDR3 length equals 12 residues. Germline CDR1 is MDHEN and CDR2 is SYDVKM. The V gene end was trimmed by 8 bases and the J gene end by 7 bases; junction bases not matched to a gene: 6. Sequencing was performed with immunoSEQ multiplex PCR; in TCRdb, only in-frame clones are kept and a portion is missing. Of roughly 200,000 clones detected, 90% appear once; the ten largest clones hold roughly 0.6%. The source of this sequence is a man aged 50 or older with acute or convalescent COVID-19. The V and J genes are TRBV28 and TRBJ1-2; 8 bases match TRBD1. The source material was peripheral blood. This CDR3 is CASVRGLTGYTF. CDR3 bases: TGTGCCAGCGTCAGGGGGCTTACTGGCTACACCTTC.